The clone carrying this T cell receptor (beta chain) was observed many times. The antigen is unknown. The sample belongs to a study of T cells in Graves' hyperthyroidism and ophthalmopathy. The study's findings and limits: The authors' 13 V-J model separated ophthalmopathy from stable hyperthyroidism. It was a median around 6 months before onset that the model predicted ophthalmopathy.

Amplification of TCR beta CDR3 regions was performed using RNA transcripts as template. The primer set for the first-round RT-PCR of the TCR CDR3 was HTBI. Each CDR3 protein is one row after TCRdb ran MiXCR on the multiplex PCR reads. The sample has 530,000 or so distinct CDR3 sequences; 24% are singletons. The length of the CDR3 is 16 residues. V dropped 1 base and J dropped 2 bases, with 14 bases sitting between them. Germline V gives CDR1 SGHTA, CDR2 FQGNSA. Material for sequencing was blood. The V gene is TRBV7-2, the J gene TRBJ2-5; no reliable D call. This clonotype was sampled from a woman aged 30 to 39 with Graves' ophthalmopathy. The CDR3 sequence is CASSLVSARKQETQYF. The CDR3 bases are TGTGCCAGCAGCTTAGTTTCGGCCAGGAAGCAAGAGACCCAGTACTTC. Using reference TRBV7-2 and TRBJ2-5 for the parts outside the CDR3, the full variable domain is GAGVSQSPSNKVTEKGKDVELRCDPISGHTALYWYRQSLGQGLEFLIYFQGNSAPDKSGLPSDRFSAERTGGSVSTLTIQRTQQEDSAVYLCASSLVSARKQETQYFGPGTRLLVL.